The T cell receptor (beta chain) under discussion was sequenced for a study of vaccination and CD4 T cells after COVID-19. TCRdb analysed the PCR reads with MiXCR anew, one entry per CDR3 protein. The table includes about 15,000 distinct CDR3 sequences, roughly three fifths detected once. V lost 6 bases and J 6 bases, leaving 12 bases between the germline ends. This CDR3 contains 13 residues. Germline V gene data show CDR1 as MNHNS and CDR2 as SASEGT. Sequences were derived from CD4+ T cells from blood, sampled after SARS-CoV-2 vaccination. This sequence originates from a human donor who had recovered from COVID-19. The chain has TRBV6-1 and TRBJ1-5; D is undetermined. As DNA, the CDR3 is TGTGCCAGCAGCAGCCAAAGGAGTCAGCCCCAGCATTTT. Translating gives CASSSQRSQPQHF.